These 27 T cell receptor beta chains came from one sample sequenced in a study of OX40 agonist ivuxolimab in advanced cancers. The protocol used for the library was the immunoSEQ multiplex PCR assay. Drawn from immuneACCESS, this table holds only the in-frame rearrangements with V and J called that TCRdb kept. Clones are partly lost; checked studies trace under half to an unresolved V gene and leave the rest unexplained. The sample table shows tens of thousands of clones, and around nine tenths are seen once. The ten largest clonotypes hold about 4.3% of the sample. The sample was CD4+ or CD8+ T cells sorted from blood, taken in a trial of the OX40 agonist ivuxolimab. These receptors all stem from an adult with an advanced solid tumor such as melanoma, head and neck, liver or kidney cancer.

This sequence joins TRBV9 and TRBJ2-1, with 8 bases that match TRBD1. This CDR3 region has 17 residues. From germline, CDR1 is SGDLS and CDR2 YYNGEE. The ends lost 0 bases at V and 2 bases at J; junction bases unmatched: 7. This CDR3 is CASSVGPQGATYNEQFF. The CDR3 nucleotides read TGTGCCAGCAGCGTAGGTCCCCAGGGGGCTACCTACAATGAGCAGTTCTTC.

The chain joins TRBV28 to TRBJ2-1, with 7 bases lining up with TRBD2. V dropped 10 bases and J dropped 6; count of bases not matched to a gene: 6. Germline CDR1 and CDR2: MDHEN and SYDVKM. The CDR3 has 12 residues. CDR3 region: CAIAGDLNEQFF. The CDR3 DNA sequence: TGTGCCATCGCGGGGGACCTCAATGAGCAGTTCTTC.

V and J are TRBV9 and TRBJ2-6; D possibly corresponds to TRBD1 (5 bases). Germline V gene data show CDR1 as SGDLS and CDR2 as YYNGEE. The CDR3 extends over 17 amino acids. V lost 3 bases and J lost 0, with 13 bases in between. In DNA form, the CDR3 reads TGTGCCAGCAGCGGGTGGGGCAAAAGCTCTGGGGCCAACGTCCTGACTTTC. This gives the protein CASSGWGKSSGANVLTF.

The CDR3 DNA sequence: TGTGCTAGTGGTTATGGGGCAAGCACTGAAGCTTTCTTT. This codes for CASGYGASTEAFF. The chain couples TRBV12-5 to TRBJ1-1; weak D call: TRBD1 (5 bases). Per the germline V gene, CDR1 is LGHNT and CDR2 is FRNRAP. Trimming shortened V by 4 bases and J by 4 bases, and 10 bases separated the two germline ends. The CDR3 length is 13 residues.

This clone was detected only a few times. V usage is TRBV11-2 and J usage is TRBJ2-1; a possible D gene is TRBD1 (7 bases). This CDR3 comprises 15 residues. Trimming shortened V by 5 bases and J by 4 bases, and 15 bases separated the two germline ends. Germline V gene lookup returns CDR1 SGHAT and CDR2 FQNNGV. The DNA for the CDR3 is TGTGCCAGCAGCGGAGGGACAGCGCTTTACAATGAGCAGTTCTTC. Its translation: CASSGGTALYNEQFF.

This chain connects TRBV15 to TRBJ2-1; D might be TRBD1 or TRBD2, each matching 5 bases. The CDR3 has 11 amino acids. With 9 bases removed from V and 10 bases from J, the gap between germline ends came to 13 bases. The germline gives CDR1 LNHNV, CDR2 YYDKDF (reference sequence). Here the CDR3 DNA reads TGTGCCACTACGCGTGGGGACGAGCAGTTCTTC. Protein: CATTRGDEQFF.

CDR3 bases: TGCGCCAGCAGCCAAAAACTAGCGGGAGGAGGGAATACGCAGTATTTT. Protein: CASSQKLAGGGNTQYF. J is TRBJ2-3 and V is TRBV4-1; 12 bases are a match to TRBD2. J was trimmed by 7 bases and V by 2 bases; bases with no gene match: 7. Germline assignment: CDR1 MGHRA and CDR2 YSYEKL. The CDR3 spans 16 residues.

The rearrangement links TRBV7-9 to TRBJ1-3, with D unclear. Germline values: CDR1 SEHNR, CDR2 FQNEAQ (reference sequence). The CDR3 runs to 12 residues. V lost 5 bases and J lost 7, with 9 bases in between. CDR3 nucleotides: TGTGCCAGCAGCCTCATTTATAACACCATATATTTT. Its translation is CASSLIYNTIYF. Using reference TRBV7-9 and TRBJ1-3 for the parts outside the CDR3, the full variable domain is DTGVSQNPRHKITKRGQNVTFRCDPISEHNRLYWYRQTLGQGPEFLTYFQNEAQLEKSRLLSDRFSAERPKGSFSTLEIQRTEQGDSAMYLCASSLIYNTIYFGEGSWLTVV.

V and J are TRBV19 and TRBJ2-1; 12 bases line up with TRBD1. Germline assignment: CDR1 LNHDA and CDR2 SQIVND (reference sequence). CDR3 size: 14 residues. V shed 8 bases and J 8 bases; nucleotides not matched to a gene: 7. The CDR3 nucleotides read TGTGCCAGTCCGGGACAGGGGGCTTTCGATGAGCAGTTCTTC. It translates to CASPGQGAFDEQFF.

The chain combines TRBV6-6 with TRBJ2-3; 11 positions match TRBD2. Germline loops: CDR1 MNHNY, CDR2 SVGAGI (reference sequence). V dropped 2 bases and J dropped 5; count of bases not matched to a gene: 0. The CDR3 is 14 residues long. CDR3 loop: CASSYGLAGDTQYF. As DNA, the CDR3 is TGTGCCAGCAGTTACGGACTAGCGGGAGATACGCAGTATTTT.

The chain uses TRBV19 and TRBJ1-2; no clear D. Germline values: CDR1 LNHDA, CDR2 SQIVND (reference sequence). The CDR3 has 13 residues. V lost 3 bases and J 4 bases, leaving 9 bases between the germline ends. The CDR3 nucleotides read TGTGCCAGTAGTATGGCGACGGTCTATGGCTACACCTTC. This codes for CASSMATVYGYTF.

This clone showed up just once. The CDR3 sequence: CASSQAVGTNYEQYF. In DNA, the CDR3 is TGTGCCAGCAGCCAAGCAGTCGGGACTAACTACGAGCAGTACTTC. This chain joins TRBV4-2 and TRBJ2-7; TRBD2 matches at 7 bases. CDR1 is LGHNA and CDR2 is YNFKEQ in the germline V gene. Trimming cost V 1 base and J 3 bases; bases outside gene matches: 6. CDR3 length equals 15 residues.

This chain links TRBV4-1 with TRBJ1-3; no reliable D call. CDR1 MGHRA and CDR2 YSYEKL come from the germline V gene. The CDR3 has 15 residues. The V end lost 1 base, the J end lost 0 bases, and 7 bases lay between the germline ends. DNA for the CDR3: TGCGCCAGCAGCCAAGCAAAGAGCTCTGGAAACACCATATATTTT. It is translated as CASSQAKSSGNTIYF.

The V call is TRBV10-3, the J call TRBJ1-1, with D maybe TRBD1 (5 bases). V dropped 6 bases and J dropped 0 bases, with 14 bases sitting between them. Germline V gene lookup returns CDR1 ENHRY and CDR2 SYGVKD. The CDR3 sequence is 15 residues long. CDR3 bases: TGTGCCATCAGCGCCGGGGGTGGATTGAACACTGAAGCTTTCTTT. This codes for CAISAGGGLNTEAFF.

Comments on this clone: A read error may produce the germline difference seen at one junction end. The V call is TRBV6-4, the J call TRBJ1-1, with D perhaps TRBD1 (6 bases). Germline lookup yields CDR1 MRHNA and CDR2 SNTAGT. The CDR3 is 12 residues long. In DNA, the CDR3 is TGTGCCAGCAGCACAGGGAACCCTGAAGCTTTCTTT. Amino acid sequence: CASSTGNPEAFF.

The gene calls are TRBV27 and TRBJ2-1; 7 nucleotides match TRBD1. Germline CDR1 is MNHEY and CDR2 is SMNVEV (reference sequence). CDR3 length: 19 residues. After removal of 2 bases from V and 5 bases from J, the junction contained 18 bases not matched to a gene. DNA for the CDR3: TGTGCCAGCAGTTTACCCCCAACACCGACAGGGTTTAAACACAATGAGCAGTTCTTC. Translated, it gives CASSLPPTPTGFKHNEQFF.

The chain couples TRBV19 to TRBJ1-1; D might be TRBD1 (5 bases). The V gene lost 4 bases and the J gene lost 4 bases, with 16 bases spanning the gap. CDR1 is LNHDA and CDR2 is SQIVND in the germline V gene (reference sequence). The CDR3 consists of 15 residues. CDR3 amino acids: CASSRGGGFGTEAFF. The DNA for the CDR3 is TGTGCCAGTAGTAGAGGCGGGGGATTTGGCACTGAAGCTTTCTTT.

This chain joins TRBV27 and TRBJ2-7, with 11 bases that match TRBD2. The J segment lost 0 bases and the V segment lost 2 bases, leaving 3 bases of the junction unmatched. This CDR3 is built from 16 residues. CDR1 and CDR2 from the germline V gene are MNHEY and SMNVEV (reference sequence). The CDR3 loop is CASSLPSGRSSYEQYV. The DNA for the CDR3 is TGTGCCAGCAGTTTACCTAGCGGGAGGAGCTCCTACGAGCAGTACGTC.

J is TRBJ2-7 and V is TRBV7-6; D is possibly TRBD1 or TRBD2 (6 bases each). V lost 5 bases and J 3 bases, leaving 17 bases between the germline ends. CDR1 and CDR2 (germline): SGHVS, FNYEAQ. The CDR3 sequence is 15 residues long. CDR3 sequence reads: CASSRLKGGHYEQYV. The DNA for the CDR3 is TGTGCCAGCAGCCGCCTAAAGGGGGGCCACTACGAGCAGTACGTC.

This clone was observed once. The rearrangement uses TRBV9 and TRBJ2-2; possibly TRBD1 for D (5 bases). V shed 0 bases and J shed 5 bases, with 20 bases lying between them. The CDR3 length is 18 residues. Germline CDR1 and CDR2: SGDLS and YYNGEE. CDR3 region: CASSVAQMGLLGTGELFF. The CDR3 bases are TGTGCCAGCAGCGTAGCTCAAATGGGGCTGTTAGGTACCGGGGAGCTGTTTTTT.

This clone appeared a single time. The CDR3 nucleotides read TGTGCCGACTCACGGGCCGAGAATGAGCAGTTCTTC. As protein: CADSRAENEQFF. V usage is TRBV7-9 and J usage is TRBJ2-1; D ambiguous. Trimming cost V 11 bases and J 7 bases, with 15 bases left between them. The CDR3 loop spans 12 amino acids. Germline-derived CDR1 and CDR2 are SEHNR and FQNEAQ (reference sequence).

This clone was picked up one time. The rearrangement uses TRBV19 and TRBJ2-1, with TRBD2 matching 7 bases. Germline loops: CDR1 LNHDA, CDR2 SQIVND (reference sequence). This CDR3 spans 14 amino acids. V shed 5 bases and J 6 bases; nucleotides not matched to a gene: 7. The CDR3 protein is CASSSGGGPNEQFF. The CDR3 bases are TGTGCCAGTAGTTCTGGGGGAGGGCCCAATGAGCAGTTCTTC.

The chain couples TRBV29-1 to TRBJ1-1; 8 positions match TRBD1. V shed 2 bases, J shed 4 bases, and the junction held 0 bases outside the gene matches. The CDR3 loop spans 12 amino acids. Germline assignment: CDR1 SQVTM and CDR2 ANQGSEA. The CDR3 sequence is CSVETGGTEAFF. In DNA, the CDR3 is TGCAGCGTTGAAACAGGGGGCACTGAAGCTTTCTTT.

CDR3 sequence reads: CASSLVGGDEQFF. The CDR3, as DNA: TGTGCCAGCAGCTTAGTCGGGGGCGATGAGCAGTTCTTC. The V and J genes are TRBV7-9 and TRBJ2-1, with D possibly called TRBD1 or TRBD2 (6 bases each). Germline loops: CDR1 SEHNR, CDR2 FQNEAQ (reference sequence). This CDR3 spans 13 amino acids. The ends were cut back, 1 base at V and 8 bases at J, with 9 bases in the middle.

V and J are TRBV7-9 and TRBJ1-5; the D gene is possibly TRBD1 (5 bases). The V gene's germline CDR1 is SEHNR and CDR2 FQNEAQ (reference sequence). Trimming left V 3 bases short and J 5 bases short, with 8 bases between. The CDR3 is 13 residues long. The CDR3 DNA is TGTGCCAGCAGCTTGGGGGGGGATCAGCCCCAGCATTTT. This translates into CASSLGGDQPQHF.

A single count supports this clone. As DNA, the CDR3 is TGTGCCAGCAGCTTAGATCGGGGGCGCTTAGACAATGAGCAGTTCTTC. Its protein product is CASSLDRGRLDNEQFF. The chain couples TRBV13 to TRBJ2-1; TRBD1 or TRBD2 may be the D gene (6 bases each). CDR1 is PRHDT and CDR2 is FYEKMQ in the germline V gene (reference sequence). CDR3 size: 16 residues. V lost 1 base, J lost 5 bases, and 15 bases lay in between.

This chain uses TRBV29-1 with TRBJ2-7; 9 positions agree with TRBD1. This CDR3 spans 13 amino acids. Germline CDR1 SQVTM, CDR2 ANQGSEA. J gave up 1 base and V 3 bases, and 1 base lay outside the gene matches. The DNA of the CDR3 is TGCAGCGTTGACGACAGGGGGTCCTACGAGCAGTACTTC. Protein product: CSVDDRGSYEQYF.